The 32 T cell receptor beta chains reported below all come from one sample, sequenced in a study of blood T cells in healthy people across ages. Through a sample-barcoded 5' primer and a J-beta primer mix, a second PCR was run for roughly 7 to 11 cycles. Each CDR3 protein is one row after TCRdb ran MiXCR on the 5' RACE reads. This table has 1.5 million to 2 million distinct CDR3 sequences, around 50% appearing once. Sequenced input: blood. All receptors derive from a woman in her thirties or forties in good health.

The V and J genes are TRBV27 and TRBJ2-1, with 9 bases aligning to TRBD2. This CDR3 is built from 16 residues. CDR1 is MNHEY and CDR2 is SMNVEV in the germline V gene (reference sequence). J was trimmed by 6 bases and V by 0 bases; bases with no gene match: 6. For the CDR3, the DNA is TGTGCCAGCAGTTTATCGCCCGGACTAGCGACCAATGAGCAGTTCTTC. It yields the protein CASSLSPGLATNEQFF.

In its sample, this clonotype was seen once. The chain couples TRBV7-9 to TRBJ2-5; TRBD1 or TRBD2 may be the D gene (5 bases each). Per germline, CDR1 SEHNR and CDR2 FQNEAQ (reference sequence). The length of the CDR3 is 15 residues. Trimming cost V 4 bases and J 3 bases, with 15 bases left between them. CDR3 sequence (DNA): TGTGCCAGCAGCTGGGTGGCTGGGGGTAAAGAGACCCAGTACTTC. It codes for CASSWVAGGKETQYF.

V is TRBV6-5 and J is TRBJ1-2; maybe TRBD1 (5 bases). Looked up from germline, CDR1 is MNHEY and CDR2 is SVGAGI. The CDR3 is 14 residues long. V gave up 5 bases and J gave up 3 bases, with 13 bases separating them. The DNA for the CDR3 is TGTGCCAGCAGTGACGGGCGCAGGGACTATGGCTACACCTTC. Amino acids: CASSDGRRDYGYTF.

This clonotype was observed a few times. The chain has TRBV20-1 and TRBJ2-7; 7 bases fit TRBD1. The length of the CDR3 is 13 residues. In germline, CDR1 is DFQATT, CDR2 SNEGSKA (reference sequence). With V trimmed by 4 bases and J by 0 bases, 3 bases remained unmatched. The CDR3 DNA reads TGCAGTGCTACCACAGGGGTCTCCTACGAGCAGTACTTC. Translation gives CSATTGVSYEQYF.

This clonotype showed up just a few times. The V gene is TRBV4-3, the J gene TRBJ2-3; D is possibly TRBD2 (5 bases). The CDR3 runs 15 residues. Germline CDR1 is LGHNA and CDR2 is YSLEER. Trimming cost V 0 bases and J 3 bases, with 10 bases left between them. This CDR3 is CASSQEGVRTDTQYF. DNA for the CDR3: TGCGCCAGCAGCCAAGAGGGAGTTAGGACAGATACGCAGTATTTT.

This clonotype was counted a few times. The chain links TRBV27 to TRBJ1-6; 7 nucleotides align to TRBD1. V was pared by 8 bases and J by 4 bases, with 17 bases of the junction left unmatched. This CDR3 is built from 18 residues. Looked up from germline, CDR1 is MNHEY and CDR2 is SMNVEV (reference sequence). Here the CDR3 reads CASRFTSTGSQYNSPLHF. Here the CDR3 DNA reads TGTGCCAGCCGCTTCACATCGACAGGGTCTCAATATAATTCACCCCTCCACTTT.

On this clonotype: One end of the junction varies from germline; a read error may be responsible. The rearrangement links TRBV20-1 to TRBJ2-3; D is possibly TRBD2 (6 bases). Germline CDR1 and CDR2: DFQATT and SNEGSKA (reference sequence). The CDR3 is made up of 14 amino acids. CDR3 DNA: TGCAGTGCTACGGACTTCGGGGGTACAGAGACGCAGTATTTT. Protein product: CSATDFGGTETQYF.

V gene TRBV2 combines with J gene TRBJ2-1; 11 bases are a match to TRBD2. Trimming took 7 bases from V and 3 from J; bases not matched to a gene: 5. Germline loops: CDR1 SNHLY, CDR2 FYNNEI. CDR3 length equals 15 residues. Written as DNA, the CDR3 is TGTGCCAGCATCCCTAGCGGGGGGAACTACAATGAGCAGTTCTTC. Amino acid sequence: CASIPSGGNYNEQFF.

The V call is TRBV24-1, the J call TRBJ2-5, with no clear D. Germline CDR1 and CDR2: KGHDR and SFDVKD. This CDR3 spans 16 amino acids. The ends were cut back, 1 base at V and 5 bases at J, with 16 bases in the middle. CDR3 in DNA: TGTGCCACCAGTGATTTTGGGCGGTCTCGTGGGGAGACCCAGTACTTC. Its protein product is CATSDFGRSRGETQYF.

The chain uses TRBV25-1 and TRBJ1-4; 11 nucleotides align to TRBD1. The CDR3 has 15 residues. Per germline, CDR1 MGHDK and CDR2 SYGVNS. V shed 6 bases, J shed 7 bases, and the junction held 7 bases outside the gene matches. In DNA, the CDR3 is TGTGCCAGCAGGGGGGTAGGGACAGGGGGTGAAAAACTGTTTTTT. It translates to CASRGVGTGGEKLFF.

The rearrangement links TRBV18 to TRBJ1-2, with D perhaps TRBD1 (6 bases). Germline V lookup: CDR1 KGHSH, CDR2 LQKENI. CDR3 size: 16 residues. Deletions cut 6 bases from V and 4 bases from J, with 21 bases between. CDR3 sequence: CASSPAPSGQFYGYTF. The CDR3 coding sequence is TGTGCCAGCTCGCCCGCCCCTTCCGGACAGTTCTATGGCTACACCTTC.

The CDR3 DNA reads TGTGCCATCGCCACAGGGGCGCAGGAGACCCAGTACTTC. This codes for CAIATGAQETQYF. J is TRBJ2-5 and V is TRBV27; TRBD1 aligns across 7 bases. The V and J ends lost 10 bases and 5 bases, in that order; junction bases with no gene match: 10. The CDR3 consists of 13 residues. The germline V gene encodes CDR1 MNHEY and CDR2 SMNVEV (reference sequence).

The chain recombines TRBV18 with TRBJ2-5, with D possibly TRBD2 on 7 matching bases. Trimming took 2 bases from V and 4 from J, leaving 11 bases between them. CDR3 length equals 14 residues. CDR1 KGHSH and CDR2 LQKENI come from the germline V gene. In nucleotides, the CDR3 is TGTGCCAGCTCACCATGGGGGGGCCGAGAGACCCAGTACTTC. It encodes CASSPWGGRETQYF.

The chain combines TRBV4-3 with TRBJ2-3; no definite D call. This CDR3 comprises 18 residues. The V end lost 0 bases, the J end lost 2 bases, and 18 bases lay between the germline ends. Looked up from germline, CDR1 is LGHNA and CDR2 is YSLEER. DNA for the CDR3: TGCGCCAGCAGCCAAGATAAGTGGGCTTGGCGTATCACAGATACGCAGTATTTT. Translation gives CASSQDKWAWRITDTQYF.

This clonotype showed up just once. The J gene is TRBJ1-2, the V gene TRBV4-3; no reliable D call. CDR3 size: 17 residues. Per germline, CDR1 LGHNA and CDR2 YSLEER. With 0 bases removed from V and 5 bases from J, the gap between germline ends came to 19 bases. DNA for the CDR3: TGCGCCAGCAGCCAAGAGGGTGGCCAACCCGACCTTTATGGCTACACCTTC. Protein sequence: CASSQEGGQPDLYGYTF.

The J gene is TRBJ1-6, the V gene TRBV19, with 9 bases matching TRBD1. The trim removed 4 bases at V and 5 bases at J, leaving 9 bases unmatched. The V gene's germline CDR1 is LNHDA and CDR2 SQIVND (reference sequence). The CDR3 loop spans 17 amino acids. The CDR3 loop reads CASSTGPGQGNNSPLHF. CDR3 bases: TGTGCCAGTAGTACAGGCCCGGGACAGGGCAATAATTCACCCCTCCACTTT.

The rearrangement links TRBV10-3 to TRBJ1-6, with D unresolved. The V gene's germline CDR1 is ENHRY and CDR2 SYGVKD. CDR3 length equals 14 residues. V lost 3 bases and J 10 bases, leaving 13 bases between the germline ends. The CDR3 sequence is CAISDPTSSSPLHF. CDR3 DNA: TGTGCCATCAGTGATCCTACATCTTCCTCACCCCTCCACTTT.

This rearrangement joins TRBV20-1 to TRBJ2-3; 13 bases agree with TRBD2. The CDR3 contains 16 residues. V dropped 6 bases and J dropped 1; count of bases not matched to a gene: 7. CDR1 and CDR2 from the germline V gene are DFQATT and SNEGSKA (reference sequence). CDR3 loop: CSAPRLAGGRTDTQYF. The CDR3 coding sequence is TGCAGTGCCCCACGACTAGCGGGGGGCCGCACAGATACGCAGTATTTT.

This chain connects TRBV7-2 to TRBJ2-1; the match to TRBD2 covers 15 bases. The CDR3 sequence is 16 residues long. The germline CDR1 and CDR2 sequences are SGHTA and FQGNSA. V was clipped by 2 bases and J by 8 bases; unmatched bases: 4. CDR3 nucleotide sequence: TGTGCCAGCAGCTTAACCGGACTAGCGGGGGGGCATGAGCAGTTCTTC. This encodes CASSLTGLAGGHEQFF.

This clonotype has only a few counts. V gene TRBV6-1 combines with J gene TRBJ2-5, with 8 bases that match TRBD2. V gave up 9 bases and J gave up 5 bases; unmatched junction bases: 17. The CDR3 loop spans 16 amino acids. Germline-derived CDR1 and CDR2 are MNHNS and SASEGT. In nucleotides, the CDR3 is TGTGCCAGTCGGACTTTGGCGGGGGGACGAATGGAGACCCAGTACTTC. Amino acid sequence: CASRTLAGGRMETQYF.

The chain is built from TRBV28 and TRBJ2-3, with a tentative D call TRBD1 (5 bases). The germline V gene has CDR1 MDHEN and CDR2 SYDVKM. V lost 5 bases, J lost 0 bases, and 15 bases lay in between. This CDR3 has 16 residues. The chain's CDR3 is CASSHQTVFSTDTQYF. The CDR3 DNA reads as TGTGCCAGCAGTCATCAGACAGTCTTCAGCACAGATACGCAGTATTTT.

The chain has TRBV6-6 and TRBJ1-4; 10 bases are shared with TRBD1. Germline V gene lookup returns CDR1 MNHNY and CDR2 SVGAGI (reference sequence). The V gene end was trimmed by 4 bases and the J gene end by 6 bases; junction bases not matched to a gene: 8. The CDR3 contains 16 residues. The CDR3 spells CASSFSRDRGDEKLFF. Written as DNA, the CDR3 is TGTGCCAGCAGTTTCAGCCGGGACAGGGGTGATGAAAAACTGTTTTTT.

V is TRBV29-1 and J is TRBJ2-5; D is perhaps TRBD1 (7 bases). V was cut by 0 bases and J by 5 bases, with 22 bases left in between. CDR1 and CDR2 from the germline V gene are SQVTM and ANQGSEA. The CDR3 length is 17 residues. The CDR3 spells CSVEDGPGGQLGETQYF. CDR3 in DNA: TGCAGCGTTGAAGATGGGCCAGGGGGGCAACTCGGGGAGACCCAGTACTTC.

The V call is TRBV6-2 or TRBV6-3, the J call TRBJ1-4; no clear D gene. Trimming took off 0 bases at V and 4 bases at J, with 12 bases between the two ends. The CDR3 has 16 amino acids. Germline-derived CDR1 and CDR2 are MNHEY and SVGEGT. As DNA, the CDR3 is TGTGCCAGCAGTTACTCGAGTAGAAGCCTTAATGAAAAACTGTTTTTT. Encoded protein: CASSYSSRSLNEKLFF.

The CDR3 protein is CAISHQEDGNYGYTF. DNA of the CDR3: TGTGCCATCAGTCACCAGGAGGACGGGAACTATGGCTACACCTTC. This chain links TRBV10-3 with TRBJ1-2; no reliable D call. This CDR3 contains 15 residues. Germline-derived CDR1 and CDR2 are ENHRY and SYGVKD. The V gene lost 5 bases and the J gene lost 2 bases, with 15 bases spanning the gap.

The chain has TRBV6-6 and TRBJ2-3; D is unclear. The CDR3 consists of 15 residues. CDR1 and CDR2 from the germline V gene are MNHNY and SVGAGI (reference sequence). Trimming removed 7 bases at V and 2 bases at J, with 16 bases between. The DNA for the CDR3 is TGTGCCAGCACCTGGGTTGGATCGGCCACAGATACGCAGTATTTT. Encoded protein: CASTWVGSATDTQYF.

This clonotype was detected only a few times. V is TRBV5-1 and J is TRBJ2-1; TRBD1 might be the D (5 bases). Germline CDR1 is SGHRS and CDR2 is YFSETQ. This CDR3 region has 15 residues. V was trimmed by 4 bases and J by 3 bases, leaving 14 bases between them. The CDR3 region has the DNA TGCGCCAGCAGCCTCCAGGGCACTCTCTACAATGAGCAGTTCTTC. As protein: CASSLQGTLYNEQFF.

This CDR3 is CASSAGQPSGANVLTF. The CDR3 DNA is TGTGCCAGCAGCGCCGGGCAGCCCTCTGGGGCCAACGTCCTGACTTTC. V and J are TRBV9 and TRBJ2-6; no firm D call. The CDR3 covers 16 residues. Germline CDR1 is SGDLS and CDR2 is YYNGEE. V lost 3 bases and J lost 0, with 10 bases in between.

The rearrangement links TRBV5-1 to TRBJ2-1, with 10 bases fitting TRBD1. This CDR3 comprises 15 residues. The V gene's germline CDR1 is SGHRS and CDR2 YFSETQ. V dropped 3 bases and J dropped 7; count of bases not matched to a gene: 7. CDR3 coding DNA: TGCGCCAGCAGCTCCAAGACAGGGGGCTTAAATGAGCAGTTCTTC. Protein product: CASSSKTGGLNEQFF. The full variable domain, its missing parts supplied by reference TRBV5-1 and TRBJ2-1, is KAGVTQTPRYLIKTRGQQVTLSCSPISGHRSVSWYQQTPGQGLQFLFEYFSETQRNKGNFPGRFSGRQFSNSRSEMNVSTLELGDSALYLCASSSKTGGLNEQFFGPGTRLTVL.

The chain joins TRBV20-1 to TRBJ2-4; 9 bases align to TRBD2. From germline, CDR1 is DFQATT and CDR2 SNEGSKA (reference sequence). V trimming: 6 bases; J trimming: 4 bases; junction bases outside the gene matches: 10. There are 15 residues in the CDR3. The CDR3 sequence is CSAEIAGETKNIQYF. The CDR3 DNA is TGCAGTGCAGAAATAGCGGGAGAGACAAAAAACATTCAGTACTTC.

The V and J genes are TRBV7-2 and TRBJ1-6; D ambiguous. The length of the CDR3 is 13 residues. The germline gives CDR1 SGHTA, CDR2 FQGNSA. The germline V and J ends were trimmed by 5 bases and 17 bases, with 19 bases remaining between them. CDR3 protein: CASSPETGRLVHF. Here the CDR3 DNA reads TGTGCCAGCAGCCCCGAGACCGGGCGGTTGGTCCACTTT.

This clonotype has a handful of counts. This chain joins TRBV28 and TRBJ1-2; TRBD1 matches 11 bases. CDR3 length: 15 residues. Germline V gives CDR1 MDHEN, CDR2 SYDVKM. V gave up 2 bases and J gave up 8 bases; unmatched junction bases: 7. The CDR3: CASSLPGQGAIGYTF. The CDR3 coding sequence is TGTGCCAGCAGTTTACCAGGACAGGGGGCGATCGGCTACACCTTC.